These T cell receptor beta chains were read from a single sample in a study of cytomegalovirus exposure and HLA in healthy donors. The table came from immunoSEQ multiplex PCR; TCRdb's copy has only in-frame clones and leaves some out. The data contain about 160,000 clones, about 88% of them singletons. The sequenced material came from PBMCs. Receptors were obtained from a man between 18 and 35 years old in good health and CMV-seropositive. Both conserved end residues are trimmed from each CDR3. A D gene is named only where the DNA matches it firmly. Size is stated for part of the rows, as once, few or many counts, or as a class when the clone is expanded.

NA	TRBV27	10	TRBJ1-5	NA	ASGPVGQPQH
NA	TRBV11-2	10	TRBJ2-7	NA	ASSLSGYEQY
NA	TRBV5-4	12	TRBJ2-5	NA	ASSLKQGLETQY
NA	TRBV19	11	TRBJ2-7	TRBD1	ASSNQGAREQY
NA	TRBV9	13	TRBJ1-1	TRBD1	ASSRTDRGRTEAF
NA	TRBV19	11	TRBJ2-3	NA	ASSGPSGDTQY
NA	TRBV7-9	14	TRBJ1-6	NA	ASSEQGGQGNSPLH
NA	TRBV9	12	TRBJ2-3	NA	ASSSGGQRDTQY
NA	TRBV11-2	16	TRBJ2-1	NA	ASSQRGTATPYGNEQF
NA	TRBV7-2	12	TRBJ1-2	TRBD1	ASSLAGTGRGYT
NA	TRBV11-2	10	TRBJ2-7	NA	ASSIFLSEQY
NA	TRBV6-5	11	TRBJ1-2	NA	ASSPDSNYGYT
NA	TRBV6-1	16	TRBJ2-2	NA	ASSEFLGQTLNTGELF
NA	TRBV6-1	13	TRBJ2-2	TRBD1	ASVGAGGLAGELF
NA	TRBV5-4	13	TRBJ2-7	TRBD2	ASSEGLAGSYEQY
NA	TRBV29-1	11	TRBJ2-7	TRBD2	SVDGAGGAEQY
NA	TRBV7-8	12	TRBJ1-5	NA	ASSFAQGVQPQH
few	TRBV5-8	10	TRBJ2-3	NA	ASSPYTDTQY
NA	TRBV7-2	12	TRBJ1-2	NA	ASSLMGAGKGYT
NA	TRBV11-2	11	TRBJ1-6	NA	ASRRGGTSPLH
NA	TRBV7-9	13	TRBJ1-1	NA	SSSLIPQGRSEAF
NA	TRBV6-6	12	TRBJ1-2	NA	ATQMGRDNYGYT
NA	TRBV19	13	TRBJ2-1	NA	ASNPGGGAYNEQF
NA	TRBV18	12	TRBJ2-2	NA	ASSPGGNTGELF
few	TRBV19	11	TRBJ2-1	TRBD2	ASSKTSINEQF
NA	TRBV7-2	12	TRBJ1-2	NA	ASSPQGGNYGYT
NA	TRBV6-5	13	TRBJ1-4	TRBD1	ASSYSGTVSEKLF
NA	TRBV12-5	13	TRBJ2-5	TRBD2	ASGLGLAGAETQY
NA	TRBV5-6	13	TRBJ2-7	NA	ASAPTGAPTYEQY
once	TRBV6-6	12	TRBJ2-1	TRBD2	ASSIGAGVAFQF
NA	TRBV25-1	11	TRBJ2-5	NA	ASSGGARETQY
NA	TRBV29-1	15	TRBJ2-3	TRBD2	SVEDRRGARDTDTQY
NA	TRBV5-5	13	TRBJ1-6	NA	ASSLQGSYNSPLH
NA	TRBV7-2	13	TRBJ1-2	TRBD1	ASSTQGLSSYGYT
NA	TRBV27	12	TRBJ1-1	NA	ASSLTSTNTEAF
once	TRBV10-3	13	TRBJ1-1	NA	AITEGGSMNTEAF
NA	TRBV6-6	12	TRBJ2-7	NA	ASRDHGSSYEQY
few	TRBV18	11	TRBJ1-5	NA	ASSPGLRQPQH
NA	TRBV9	15	TRBJ1-6	TRBD1	ASSVDDRGSYNSPLH
once	TRBV5-6	13	TRBJ2-2	NA	ASSLDGGGTGELF
NA	TRBV4-3	12	TRBJ1-4	TRBD1	ASRTDRTNEKLF